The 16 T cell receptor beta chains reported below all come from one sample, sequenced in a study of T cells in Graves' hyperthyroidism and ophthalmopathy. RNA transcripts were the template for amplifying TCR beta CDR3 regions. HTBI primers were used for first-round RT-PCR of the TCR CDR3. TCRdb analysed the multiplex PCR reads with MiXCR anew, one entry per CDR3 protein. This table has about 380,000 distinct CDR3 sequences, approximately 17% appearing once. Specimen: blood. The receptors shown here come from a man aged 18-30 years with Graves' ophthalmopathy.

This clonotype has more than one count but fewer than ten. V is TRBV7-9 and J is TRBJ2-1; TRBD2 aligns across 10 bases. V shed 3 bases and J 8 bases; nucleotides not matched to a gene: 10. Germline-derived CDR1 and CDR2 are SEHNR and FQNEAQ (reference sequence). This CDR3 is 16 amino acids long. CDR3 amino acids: CASSFVERGGHYEQFF. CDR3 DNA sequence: TGTGCCAGCAGCTTCGTGGAGCGGGGGGGCCACTATGAGCAGTTCTTC.

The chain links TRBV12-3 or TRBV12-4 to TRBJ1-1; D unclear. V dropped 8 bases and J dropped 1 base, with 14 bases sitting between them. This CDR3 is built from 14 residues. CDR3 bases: TGTGCCAGCCGACTAGTAGGCGGGAACACTGAAGCTTTCTTT. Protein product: CASRLVGGNTEAFF.

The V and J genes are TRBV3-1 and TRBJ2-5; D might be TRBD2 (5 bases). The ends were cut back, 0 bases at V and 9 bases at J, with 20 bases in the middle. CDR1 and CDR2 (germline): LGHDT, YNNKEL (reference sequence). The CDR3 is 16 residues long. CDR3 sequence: CASSQEMGSPVWAQYF. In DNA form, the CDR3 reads TGTGCCAGCAGCCAAGAGATGGGGAGCCCTGTTTGGGCCCAGTACTTC.

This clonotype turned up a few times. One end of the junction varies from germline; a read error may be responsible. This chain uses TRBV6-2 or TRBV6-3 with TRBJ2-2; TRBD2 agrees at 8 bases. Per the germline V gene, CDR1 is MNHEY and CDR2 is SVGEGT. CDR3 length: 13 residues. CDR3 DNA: TGTGCCAGCAGTTACCCAGCCAGCGGGGGGCTGTTTTTT. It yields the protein CASSYPASGGLFF.

As DNA, the CDR3 is TGCAGCGCGCCACTAGCAGCTGGGGGGGCCCAGTACTTC. Translation: CSAPLAAGGAQYF. The chain carries TRBV29-1 and TRBJ2-5, with 7 bases aligning to TRBD2. Germline loops: CDR1 SQVTM, CDR2 ANQGSEA. With V trimmed by 7 bases and J by 9 bases, 14 bases remained unmatched. The CDR3 runs to 13 residues.

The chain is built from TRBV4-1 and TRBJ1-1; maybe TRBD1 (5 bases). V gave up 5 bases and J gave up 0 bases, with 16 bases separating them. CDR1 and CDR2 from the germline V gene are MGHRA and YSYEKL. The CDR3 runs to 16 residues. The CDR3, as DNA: TGCGCCAGCAGCTTACGTGGGGCCGGTTTGAACACTGAAGCTTTCTTT. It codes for CASSLRGAGLNTEAFF.

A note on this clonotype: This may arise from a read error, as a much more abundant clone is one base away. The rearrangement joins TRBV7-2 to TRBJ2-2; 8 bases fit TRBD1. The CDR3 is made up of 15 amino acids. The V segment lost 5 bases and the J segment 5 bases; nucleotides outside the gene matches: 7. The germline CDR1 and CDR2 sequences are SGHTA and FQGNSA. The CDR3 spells CASSRDRRGTGELFF. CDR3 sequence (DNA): TGTGCCAGCAGCCGGGACAGGAGAGGGACCGGGGAGCTGTTTTTT.

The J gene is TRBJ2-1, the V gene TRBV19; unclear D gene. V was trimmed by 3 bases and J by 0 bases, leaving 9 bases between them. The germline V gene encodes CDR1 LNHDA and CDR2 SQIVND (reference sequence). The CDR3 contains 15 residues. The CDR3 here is CASSIVLSSYNEQFF. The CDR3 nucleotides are TGTGCCAGTAGTATTGTTTTGAGCTCCTACAATGAGCAGTTCTTC.

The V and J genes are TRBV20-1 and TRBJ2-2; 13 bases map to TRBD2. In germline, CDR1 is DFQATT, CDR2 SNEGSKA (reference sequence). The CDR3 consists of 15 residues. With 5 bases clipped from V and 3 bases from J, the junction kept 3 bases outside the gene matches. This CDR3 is CSAPGLAGDTGELFF. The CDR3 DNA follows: TGCAGTGCTCCCGGACTAGCGGGGGACACCGGGGAGCTGTTTTTT.

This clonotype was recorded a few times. The CDR3 sequence: CASSLGDSPYEQYF. The CDR3 bases are TGTGCCAGCAGCTTGGGTGACAGCCCCTACGAGCAGTACTTC. This rearrangement joins TRBV5-6 to TRBJ2-7; D is possibly TRBD1 (5 bases). Germline-derived CDR1 and CDR2 are SGHDT and YYEEEE. V was clipped by 0 bases and J by 2 bases, with 9 bases between them. This CDR3 region has 14 residues.

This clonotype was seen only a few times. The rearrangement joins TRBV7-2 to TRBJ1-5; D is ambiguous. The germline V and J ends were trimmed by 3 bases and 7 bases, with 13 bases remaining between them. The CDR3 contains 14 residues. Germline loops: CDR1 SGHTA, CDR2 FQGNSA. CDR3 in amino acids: CASSFKGGAQPQHF. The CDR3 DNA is TGTGCCAGCAGCTTCAAGGGAGGTGCCCAGCCCCAGCATTTT.

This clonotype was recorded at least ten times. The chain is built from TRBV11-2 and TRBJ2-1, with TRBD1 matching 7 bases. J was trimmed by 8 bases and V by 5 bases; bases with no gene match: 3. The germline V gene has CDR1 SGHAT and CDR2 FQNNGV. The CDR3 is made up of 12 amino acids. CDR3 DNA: TGTGCCAGCAGCCCCGACAGGGATGAGCAGTTCTTC. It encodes CASSPDRDEQFF.

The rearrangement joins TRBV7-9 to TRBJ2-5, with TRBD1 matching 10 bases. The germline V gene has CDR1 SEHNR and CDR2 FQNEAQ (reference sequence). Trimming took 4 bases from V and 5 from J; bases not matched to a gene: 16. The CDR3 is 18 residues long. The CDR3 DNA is TGTGCCAGCAGCTCCCGGCTCATCGGGACAGGGGATCAGGAGACCCAGTACTTC. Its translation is CASSSRLIGTGDQETQYF.

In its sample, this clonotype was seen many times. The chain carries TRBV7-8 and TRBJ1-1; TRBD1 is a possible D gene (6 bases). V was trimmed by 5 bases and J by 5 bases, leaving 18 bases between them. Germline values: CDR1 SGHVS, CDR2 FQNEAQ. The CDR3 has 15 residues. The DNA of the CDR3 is TGTGCCAGCAGCGCGGGACAAATTCGTGGGACTGAAGCTTTCTTT. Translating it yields CASSAGQIRGTEAFF.

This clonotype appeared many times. The DNA for the CDR3 is TGTGCCAGCAGTGAAAACAGGCCCTCCTACAATGAGCAGTTCTTC. Protein sequence: CASSENRPSYNEQFF. The gene calls are TRBV6-1 and TRBJ2-1, with a possible D match to TRBD1 (5 bases). CDR3 length equals 15 residues. Trimming pared 2 bases from V and 0 bases from J, leaving 8 bases between. Germline loops: CDR1 MNHNS, CDR2 SASEGT.

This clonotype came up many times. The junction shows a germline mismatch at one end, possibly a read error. Here the CDR3 reads CSVEVNAEAFF. The DNA of the CDR3 is TGCAGCGTTGAAGTGAACGCTGAAGCTTTCTTT. This rearrangement joins TRBV29-1 to TRBJ1-1; D gene unclear. This CDR3 region has 11 residues. From germline, CDR1 is SQVTM and CDR2 ANQGSEA.